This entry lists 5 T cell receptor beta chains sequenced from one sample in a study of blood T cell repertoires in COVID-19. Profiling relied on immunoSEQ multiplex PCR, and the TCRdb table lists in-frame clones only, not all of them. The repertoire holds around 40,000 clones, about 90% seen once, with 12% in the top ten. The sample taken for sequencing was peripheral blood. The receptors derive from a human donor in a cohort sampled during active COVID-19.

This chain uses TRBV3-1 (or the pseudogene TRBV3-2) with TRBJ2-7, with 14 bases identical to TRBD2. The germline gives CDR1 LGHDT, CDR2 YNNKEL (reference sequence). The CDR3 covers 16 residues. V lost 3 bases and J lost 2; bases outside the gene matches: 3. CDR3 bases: TGTGCCAGCAGCCACTGGACTAGCGGGGGGACCTACGAGCAGTACTTC. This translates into CASSHWTSGGTYEQYF.

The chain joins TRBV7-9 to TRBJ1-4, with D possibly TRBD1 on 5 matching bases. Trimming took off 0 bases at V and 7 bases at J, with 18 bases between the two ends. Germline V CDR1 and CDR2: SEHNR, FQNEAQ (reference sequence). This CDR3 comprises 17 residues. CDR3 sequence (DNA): TGTGCCAGCAGCTTAGCTCGGCCCAGGGCGGAGGGTGAAAAACTGTTTTTT. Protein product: CASSLARPRAEGEKLFF.

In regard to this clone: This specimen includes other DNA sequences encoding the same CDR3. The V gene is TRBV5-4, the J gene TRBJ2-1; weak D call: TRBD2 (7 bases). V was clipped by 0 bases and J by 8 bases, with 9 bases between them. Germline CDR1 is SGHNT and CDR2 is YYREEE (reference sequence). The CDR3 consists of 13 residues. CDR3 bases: TGTGCCAGCAGCTTGGGAGGGGGGGATGAGCAGTTCTTC. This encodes CASSLGGGDEQFF.

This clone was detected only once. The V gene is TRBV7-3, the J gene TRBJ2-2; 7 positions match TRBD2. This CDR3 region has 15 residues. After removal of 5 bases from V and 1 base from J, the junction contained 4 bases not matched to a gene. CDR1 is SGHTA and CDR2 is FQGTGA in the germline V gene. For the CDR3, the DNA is TGTGCCAGCAGCCGGACTAGAGAGAACACCGGGGAGCTGTTTTTT. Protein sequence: CASSRTRENTGELFF. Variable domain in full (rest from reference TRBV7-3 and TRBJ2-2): GAGVSQTPSNKVTEKGKYVELRCDPISGHTALYWYRQSLGQGPEFLIYFQGTGAADDSGLPNDRFFAVRPEGSVSTLKIQRTERGDSAVYLCASSRTRENTGELFFGEGSRLTVL.

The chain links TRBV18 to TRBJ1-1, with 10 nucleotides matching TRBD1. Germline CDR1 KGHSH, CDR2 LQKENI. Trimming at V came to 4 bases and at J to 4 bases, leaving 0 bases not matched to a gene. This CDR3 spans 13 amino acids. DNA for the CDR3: TGTGCCAGCTCACGGACAGGGGGCACTGAAGCTTTCTTT. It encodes CASSRTGGTEAFF.